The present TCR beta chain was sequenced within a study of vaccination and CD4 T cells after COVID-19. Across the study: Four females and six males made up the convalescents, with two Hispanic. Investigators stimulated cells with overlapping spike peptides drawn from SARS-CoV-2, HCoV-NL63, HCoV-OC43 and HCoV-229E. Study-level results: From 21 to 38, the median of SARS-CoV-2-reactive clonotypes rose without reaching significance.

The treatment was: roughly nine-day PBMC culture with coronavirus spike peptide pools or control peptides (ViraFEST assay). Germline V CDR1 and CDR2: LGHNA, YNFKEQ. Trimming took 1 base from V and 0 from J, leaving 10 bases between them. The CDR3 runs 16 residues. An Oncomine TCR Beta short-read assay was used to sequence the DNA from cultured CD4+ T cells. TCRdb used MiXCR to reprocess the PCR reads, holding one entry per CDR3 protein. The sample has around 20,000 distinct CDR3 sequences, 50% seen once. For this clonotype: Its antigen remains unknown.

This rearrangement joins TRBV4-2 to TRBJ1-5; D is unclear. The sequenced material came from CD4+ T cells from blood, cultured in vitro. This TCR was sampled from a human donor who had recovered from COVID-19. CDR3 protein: CASSQVTGNSNQPQHF. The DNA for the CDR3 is TGTGCCAGCAGCCAAGTAACCGGGAATAGCAATCAGCCCCAGCATTTT.